This T cell receptor (beta chain) is from a study of control samples from healthy donors and cancer patients. This clone was observed a single time. TCRdb's copy holds only in-frame clones and misses some; the assay was immunoSEQ multiplex PCR. The table includes 110,000 to 150,000 clones, 94% detected once. Germline V gene data show CDR1 as MNHEY and CDR2 as SVGEGT. V gave up 5 bases and J gave up 3 bases; unmatched junction bases: 5. The CDR3 extends over 15 amino acids. This sequence joins TRBV6-2 or TRBV6-3 and TRBJ2-1, with TRBD1 matching over 9 bases. The sequence was collected from a middle-aged man in good health. The source material was blood. The CDR3 sequence: CASSPWTGDYNEQFF. In DNA form, the CDR3 reads TGTGCCAGCAGTCCATGGACAGGGGACTACAATGAGCAGTTCTTC.